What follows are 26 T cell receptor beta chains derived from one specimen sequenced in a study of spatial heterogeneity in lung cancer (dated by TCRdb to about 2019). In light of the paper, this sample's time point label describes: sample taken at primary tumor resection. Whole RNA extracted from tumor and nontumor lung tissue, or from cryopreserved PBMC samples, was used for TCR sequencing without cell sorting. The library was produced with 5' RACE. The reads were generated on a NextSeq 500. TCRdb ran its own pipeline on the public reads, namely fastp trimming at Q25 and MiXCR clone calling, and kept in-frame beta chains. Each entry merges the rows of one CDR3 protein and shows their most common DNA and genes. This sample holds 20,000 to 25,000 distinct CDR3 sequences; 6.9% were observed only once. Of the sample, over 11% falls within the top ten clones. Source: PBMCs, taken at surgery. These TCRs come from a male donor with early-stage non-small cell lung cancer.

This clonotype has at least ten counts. CDR3 sequence: CSARTGGRGNTEAFF. Written as DNA, the CDR3 is TGCAGTGCTAGAACGGGGGGACGCGGGAACACTGAAGCTTTCTTT. This chain joins TRBV20-1 and TRBJ1-1; D may be TRBD1 (5 bases). Germline V CDR1 and CDR2: DFQATT, SNEGSKA (reference sequence). V was cut by 2 bases and J by 1 base, with 14 bases left in between. This CDR3 comprises 15 residues.

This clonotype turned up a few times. The CDR3 loop is CASSWTNLGEQFF. CDR3 sequence (DNA): TGTGCCAGCAGTTGGACCAATCTGGGGGAGCAGTTCTTC. V gene TRBV6-2 or TRBV6-3 combines with J gene TRBJ2-1; no clear D. V dropped 4 bases and J dropped 10 bases, with 14 bases sitting between them. Germline V CDR1 and CDR2: MNHEY, SVGEGT. This CDR3 is 13 amino acids long.

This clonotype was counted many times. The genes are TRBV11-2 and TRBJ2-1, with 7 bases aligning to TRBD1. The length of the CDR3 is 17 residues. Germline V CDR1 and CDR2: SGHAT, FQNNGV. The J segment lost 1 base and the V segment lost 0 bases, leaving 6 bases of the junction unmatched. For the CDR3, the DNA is TGTGCCAGCAGCTTAGATAGTTACAGGGGATCCTACAATGAGCAGTTCTTC. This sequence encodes CASSLDSYRGSYNEQFF. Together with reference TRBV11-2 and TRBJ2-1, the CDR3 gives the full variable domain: EAGVAQSPRYKIIEKRQSVAFWCNPISGHATLYWYQQILGQGPKLLIQFQNNGVVDDSQLPKDRFSAERLKGVDSTLKIQPAKLEDSAVYLCASSLDSYRGSYNEQFFGPGTRLTVL.

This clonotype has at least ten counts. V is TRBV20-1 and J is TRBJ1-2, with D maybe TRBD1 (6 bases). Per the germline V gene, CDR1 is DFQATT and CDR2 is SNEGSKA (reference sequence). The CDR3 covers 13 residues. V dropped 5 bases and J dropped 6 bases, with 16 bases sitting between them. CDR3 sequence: CSARKTPGDGYTF. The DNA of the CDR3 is TGCAGTGCTCGGAAGACCCCAGGGGATGGCTACACCTTC.

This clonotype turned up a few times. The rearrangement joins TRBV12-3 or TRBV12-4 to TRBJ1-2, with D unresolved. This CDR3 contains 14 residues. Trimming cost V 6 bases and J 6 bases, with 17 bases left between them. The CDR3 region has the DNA TGTGCCAGCAGCCATGATGTAGGGTCGGATGGCTACACCTTC. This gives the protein CASSHDVGSDGYTF.

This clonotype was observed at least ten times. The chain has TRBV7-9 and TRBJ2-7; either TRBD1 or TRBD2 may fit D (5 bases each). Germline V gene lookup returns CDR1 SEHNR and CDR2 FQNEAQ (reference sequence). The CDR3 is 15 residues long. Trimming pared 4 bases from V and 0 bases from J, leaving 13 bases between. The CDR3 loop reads CASSYGDQSSYEQYF. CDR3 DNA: TGTGCCAGCAGCTACGGGGACCAAAGCTCCTACGAGCAGTACTTC.

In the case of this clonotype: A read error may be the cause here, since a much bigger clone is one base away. The CDR3 reads CASNRFQGAGNTIYF. CDR3 bases: TGTGCCAGCAACCGATTTCAGGGGGCTGGAAACACCATATATTTT. The gene calls are TRBV14 and TRBJ1-3, with 7 bases identical to TRBD1. V lost 7 bases, J lost 2 bases, and 8 bases stayed unmatched. CDR1 is SGHDN and CDR2 is FVKESK in the germline V gene. The CDR3 length is 15 residues.

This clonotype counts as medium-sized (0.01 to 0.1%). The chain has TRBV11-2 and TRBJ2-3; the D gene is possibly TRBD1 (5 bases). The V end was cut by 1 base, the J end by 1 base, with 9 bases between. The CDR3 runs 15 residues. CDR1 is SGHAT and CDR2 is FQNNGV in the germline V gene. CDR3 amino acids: CASSLASQGTDTQYF. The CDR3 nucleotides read TGTGCCAGCAGCTTAGCCTCACAGGGCACAGATACGCAGTATTTT.

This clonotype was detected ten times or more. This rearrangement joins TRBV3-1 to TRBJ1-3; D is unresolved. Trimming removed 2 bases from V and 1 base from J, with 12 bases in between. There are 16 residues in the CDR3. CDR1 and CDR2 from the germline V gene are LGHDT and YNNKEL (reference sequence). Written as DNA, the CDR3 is TGTGCCAGCAGCCAAATCGGTCCGGGATCTGGAAACACCATATATTTT. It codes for CASSQIGPGSGNTIYF. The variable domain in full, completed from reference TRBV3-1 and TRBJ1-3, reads DTAVSQTPKYLVTQMGNDKSIKCEQNLGHDTMYWYKQDSKKFLKIMFSYNNKELIINETVPNRFSPKSPDKAHLNLHINSLELGDSAVYFCASSQIGPGSGNTIYFGEGSWLTVV.

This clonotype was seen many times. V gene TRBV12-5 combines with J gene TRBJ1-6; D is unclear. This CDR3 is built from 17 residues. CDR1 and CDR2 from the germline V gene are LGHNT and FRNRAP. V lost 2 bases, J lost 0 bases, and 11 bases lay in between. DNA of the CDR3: TGTGCTAGTGGTTTGACTACCGGGGTCTCCTATAATTCACCCCTCCACTTT. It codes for CASGLTTGVSYNSPLHF.

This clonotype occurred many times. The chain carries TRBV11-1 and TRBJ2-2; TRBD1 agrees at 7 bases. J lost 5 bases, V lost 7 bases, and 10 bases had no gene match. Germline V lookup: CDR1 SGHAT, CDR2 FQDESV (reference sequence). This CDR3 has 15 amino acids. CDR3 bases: TGTGCCAGCACCCTCGACAGGGCTGGGACCGGGGAGCTGTTTTTT. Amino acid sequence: CASTLDRAGTGELFF.

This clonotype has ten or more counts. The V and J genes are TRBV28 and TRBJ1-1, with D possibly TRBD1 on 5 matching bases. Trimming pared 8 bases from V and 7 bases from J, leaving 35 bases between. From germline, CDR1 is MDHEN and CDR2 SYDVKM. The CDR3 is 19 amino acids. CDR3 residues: CASSEPRTGTQGVSSEAFF. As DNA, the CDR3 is TGTGCCAGCTCAGAGCCACGAACCGGGACCCAGGGTGTGTCGAGTGAAGCTTTCTTT.

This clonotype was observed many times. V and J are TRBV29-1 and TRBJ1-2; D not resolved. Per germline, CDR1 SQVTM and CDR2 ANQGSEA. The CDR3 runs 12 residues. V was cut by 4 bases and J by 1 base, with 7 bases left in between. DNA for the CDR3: TGCAGCGTTGCGGACGATAACTATGGCTACACCTTC. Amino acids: CSVADDNYGYTF. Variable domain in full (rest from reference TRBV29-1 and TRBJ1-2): SAVISQKPSRDICQRGTSLTIQCQVDSQVTMMFWYRQQPGQSLTLIATANQGSEATYESGFVIDKFPISRPNLTFSTLTVSNMSPEDSSIYLCSVADDNYGYTFGSGTRLTVV.

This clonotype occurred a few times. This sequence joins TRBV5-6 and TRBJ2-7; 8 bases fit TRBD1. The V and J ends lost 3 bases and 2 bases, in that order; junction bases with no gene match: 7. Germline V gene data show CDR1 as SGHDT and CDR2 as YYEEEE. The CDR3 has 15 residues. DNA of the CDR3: TGTGCCAGCAGCTCCCCGGGACAGGTAACCTACGAGCAGTACTTC. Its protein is CASSSPGQVTYEQYF. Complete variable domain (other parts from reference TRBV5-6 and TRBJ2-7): DAGVTQSPTHLIKTRGQQVTLRCSPKSGHDTVSWYQQALGQGPQFIFQYYEEEERQRGNFPDRFSGHQFPNYSSELNVNALLLGDSALYLCASSSPGQVTYEQYFGPGTRLTVT.

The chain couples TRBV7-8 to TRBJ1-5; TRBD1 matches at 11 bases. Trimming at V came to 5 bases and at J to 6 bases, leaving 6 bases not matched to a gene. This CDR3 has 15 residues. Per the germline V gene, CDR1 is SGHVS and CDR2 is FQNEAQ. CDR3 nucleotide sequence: TGTGCCAGCAGCCGATCGGACAGGGGGCGTCAGCCCCAGCATTTT. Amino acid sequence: CASSRSDRGRQPQHF.

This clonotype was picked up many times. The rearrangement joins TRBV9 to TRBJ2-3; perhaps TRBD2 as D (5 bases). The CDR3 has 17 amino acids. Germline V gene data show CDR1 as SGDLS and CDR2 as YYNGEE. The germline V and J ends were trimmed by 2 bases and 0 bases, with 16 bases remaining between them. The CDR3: CASSVSVGEISTDTQYF. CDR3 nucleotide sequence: TGTGCCAGCAGCGTCTCGGTTGGGGAGATAAGCACAGATACGCAGTATTTT.

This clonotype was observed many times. The CDR3 bases are TGTGCCAGCAGCCAAGACGGTACAGGGAACTATGGCTACACCTTC. Its translation is CASSQDGTGNYGYTF. This chain links TRBV3-1 with TRBJ1-2; possible D gene TRBD1, 6 bases. Germline V CDR1 and CDR2: LGHDT, YNNKEL (reference sequence). Between the trimmed V and J ends, which lost 0 bases and 2 bases, there was a span of 10 bases. The length of the CDR3 is 15 residues.

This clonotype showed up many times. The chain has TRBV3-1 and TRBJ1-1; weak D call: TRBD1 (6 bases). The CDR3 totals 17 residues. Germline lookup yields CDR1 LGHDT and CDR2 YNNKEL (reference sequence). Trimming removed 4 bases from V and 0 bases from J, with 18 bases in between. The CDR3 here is CASSPTITGHLNTEAFF. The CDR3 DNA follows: TGTGCCAGCAGCCCAACAATAACGGGACACCTGAACACTGAAGCTTTCTTT.

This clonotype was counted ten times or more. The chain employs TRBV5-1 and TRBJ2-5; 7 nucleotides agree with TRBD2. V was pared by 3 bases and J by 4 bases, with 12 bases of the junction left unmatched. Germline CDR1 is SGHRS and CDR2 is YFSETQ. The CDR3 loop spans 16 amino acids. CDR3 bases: TGCGCCAGCAGCTGGGGTGAAGGGACTAAACGAGAGACCCAGTACTTC. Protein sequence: CASSWGEGTKRETQYF.

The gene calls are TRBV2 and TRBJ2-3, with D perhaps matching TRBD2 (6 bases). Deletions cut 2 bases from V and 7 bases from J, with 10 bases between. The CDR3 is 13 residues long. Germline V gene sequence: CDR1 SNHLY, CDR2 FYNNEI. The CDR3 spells CASSERAGYTQYF. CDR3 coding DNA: TGTGCCAGCAGTGAACGGGCGGGGTATACGCAGTATTTT.

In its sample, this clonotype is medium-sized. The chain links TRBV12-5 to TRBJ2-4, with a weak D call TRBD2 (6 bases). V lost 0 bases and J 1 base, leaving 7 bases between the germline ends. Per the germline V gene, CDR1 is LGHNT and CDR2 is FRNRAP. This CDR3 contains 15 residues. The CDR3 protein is CASGLVGGAKNIQYF. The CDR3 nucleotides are TGTGCTAGTGGTTTGGTTGGAGGGGCCAAAAACATTCAGTACTTC. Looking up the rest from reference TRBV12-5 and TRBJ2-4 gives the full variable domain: DARVTQTPRHKVTEMGQEVTMRCQPILGHNTVFWYRQTMMQGLELLAYFRNRAPLDDSGMPKDRFSAEMPDATLATLKIQPSEPRDSAVYFCASGLVGGAKNIQYFGAGTRLSVL.

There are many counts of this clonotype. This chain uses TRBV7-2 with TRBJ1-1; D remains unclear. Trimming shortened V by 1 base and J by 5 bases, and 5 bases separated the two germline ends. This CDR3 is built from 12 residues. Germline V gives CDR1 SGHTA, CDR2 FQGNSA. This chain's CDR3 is CASSLEFTEAFF. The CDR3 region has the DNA TGTGCCAGCAGCTTAGAGTTTACTGAAGCTTTCTTT. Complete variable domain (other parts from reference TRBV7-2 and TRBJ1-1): GAGVSQSPSNKVTEKGKDVELRCDPISGHTALYWYRQSLGQGLEFLIYFQGNSAPDKSGLPSDRFSAERTGGSVSTLTIQRTQQEDSAVYLCASSLEFTEAFFGQGTRLTVV.

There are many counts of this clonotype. This CDR3 is CASSYSQGAGELFF. The CDR3 DNA reads TGTGCCAGCAGTTACTCACAGGGGGCCGGGGAGCTGTTTTTT. The chain has TRBV6-5 and TRBJ2-2; 8 positions agree with TRBD1. Germline V gene data show CDR1 as MNHEY and CDR2 as SVGAGI. The length of the CDR3 is 14 residues. V lost 0 bases to trimming and J lost 6 bases; unmatched junction nucleotides: 0.

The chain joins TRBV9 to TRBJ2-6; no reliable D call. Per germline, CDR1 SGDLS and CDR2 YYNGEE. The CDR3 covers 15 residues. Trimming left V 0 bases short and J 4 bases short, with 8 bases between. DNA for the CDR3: TGTGCCAGCAGCGTAGGGGGTTCCGGGGCCAACGTCCTGACTTTC. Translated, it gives CASSVGGSGANVLTF.

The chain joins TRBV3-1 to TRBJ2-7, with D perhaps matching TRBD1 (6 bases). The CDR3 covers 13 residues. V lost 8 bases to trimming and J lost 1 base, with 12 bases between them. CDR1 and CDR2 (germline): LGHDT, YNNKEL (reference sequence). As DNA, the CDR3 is TGTGCCAGCTCGGACAGTTTTTCCTACGAGCAGTACGTC. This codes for CASSDSFSYEQYV.

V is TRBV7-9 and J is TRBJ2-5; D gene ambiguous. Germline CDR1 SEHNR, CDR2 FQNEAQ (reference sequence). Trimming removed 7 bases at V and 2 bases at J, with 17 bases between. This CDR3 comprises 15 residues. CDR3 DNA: TGTGCCAGCAAAGAAAAGGGTAGCCCACAAGAGACCCAGTACTTC. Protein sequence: CASKEKGSPQETQYF.